The 4 T cell receptor beta chains presented below share a single source sample, sequenced in a study of vaccination and CD4 T cells after COVID-19. The Oncomine TCR Beta short-read assay generated sequence data from the DNA of cultured CD4+ T cells. TCRdb independently ran MiXCR on the PCR reads; one entry per CDR3 protein. The sample lists approximately 21,000 distinct CDR3 sequences; roughly 50% were seen once. As to treatment: roughly 10-day PBMC culture with coronavirus spike peptide pools or control peptides (ViraFEST assay). Their antigens are not known. The sample was CD4+ T cells from blood, cultured in vitro. These receptors all stem from a human donor who had recovered from COVID-19.

The chain recombines TRBV6-5 with TRBJ2-5; D is ambiguous. Trimming removed 2 bases from V and 2 bases from J, with 9 bases in between. Germline V lookup: CDR1 MNHEY, CDR2 SVGAGI. This CDR3 has 14 amino acids. The DNA of the CDR3 is TGTGCCAGCAGTTACGGGCAGTATCAAGAGACCCAGTACTTC. Encoded protein: CASSYGQYQETQYF.

A few counts support this clonotype. The chain combines TRBV7-9 with TRBJ1-1; no clear D. Trimming cost V 5 bases and J 4 bases, with 17 bases left between them. Germline V gives CDR1 SEHNR, CDR2 FQNEAQ (reference sequence). The CDR3 runs 15 residues. CDR3 in DNA: TGTGCCAGCAGCCAAAATACGGCTGGAAGCACTGAAGCTTTCTTT. Translating gives CASSQNTAGSTEAFF. Complete variable domain (other parts from reference TRBV7-9 and TRBJ1-1): DTGVSQNPRHKITKRGQNVTFRCDPISEHNRLYWYRQTLGQGPEFLTYFQNEAQLEKSRLLSDRFSAERPKGSFSTLEIQRTEQGDSAMYLCASSQNTAGSTEAFFGQGTRLTVV.

This sequence joins TRBV7-3 and TRBJ1-1, with 9 bases lining up with TRBD1. Germline-derived CDR1 and CDR2 are SGHTA and FQGTGA. This CDR3 comprises 14 residues. The V gene end was trimmed by 5 bases and the J gene end by 4 bases; junction bases not matched to a gene: 5. As DNA, the CDR3 is TGTGCCAGCAGCCTCGGACAGGGGAGCACTGAAGCTTTCTTT. Its translation is CASSLGQGSTEAFF.

This chain joins TRBV19 and TRBJ1-5; a possible D gene is TRBD1 (6 bases). V lost 1 base to trimming and J lost 0 bases, with 19 bases between them. This CDR3 spans 19 amino acids. The germline gives CDR1 LNHDA, CDR2 SQIVND (reference sequence). The CDR3 DNA sequence: TGTGCCAGTAGTATAGGGTTAGGGCAGGGGAGGCGTAGCAATCAGCCCCAGCATTTT. Encoded protein: CASSIGLGQGRRSNQPQHF.